Each of the 6 T cell receptor beta chains below was sequenced from the same sample in a study of T cell repertoires in aging, cancer and after chemotherapy. Amplification of TCR beta used genomic DNA extracted from peripheral blood. A mixed TRB-A/B primer pool amplified rearranged TRB by multiplex touch-down PCR. TCRdb called the multiplex PCR reads again in MiXCR, with one record for every CDR3 protein. The sample lists over 8,000 distinct CDR3 sequences, roughly 41% occurring once. Material for sequencing was blood. All receptors derive from a human donor with a solid tumor.

This clonotype is classed as medium-sized. The chain combines TRBV11-3 with TRBJ2-2, with D perhaps TRBD2 (6 bases). V lost 0 bases, J lost 5 bases, and 13 bases lay in between. Germline loops: CDR1 SGHNT, CDR2 YENEEA. This CDR3 is 16 amino acids long. This CDR3 reads CASSLDGSGLTGELFF. The CDR3 coding sequence is TGTGCCAGCAGCTTAGACGGTAGCGGTTTAACCGGGGAGCTGTTTTTT. Full variable domain (rest looked up from reference TRBV11-3 and TRBJ2-2): EAGVVQSPRYKIIEKKQPVAFWCNPISGHNTLYWYLQNLGQGPELLIRYENEEAVDDSQLPKDRFSAERLKGVDSTLKIQPAELGDSAVYLCASSLDGSGLTGELFFGEGSRLTVL.

This sequence joins TRBV6-2 or TRBV6-3 and TRBJ2-1; D may be TRBD2 (6 bases). V was cut by 6 bases and J by 0 bases, with 9 bases left in between. The CDR3 totals 14 residues. The germline V gene has CDR1 MNHEY and CDR2 SVGEGT. The DNA of the CDR3 is TGTGCCAGCAGCCTCGGGAGCTCCTACAATGAGCAGTTCTTC. This gives the protein CASSLGSSYNEQFF.

The chain uses TRBV27 and TRBJ2-6; tentatively, D is TRBD2 (6 bases). The CDR3 runs to 15 residues. CDR1 is MNHEY, CDR2 SMNVEV, per germline (reference sequence). Trimming left V 7 bases short and J 3 bases short, with 13 bases between. The DNA of the CDR3 is TGTGCCAGCAAATTGAGCGGGTTTGGGGCCAACGTCCTGACTTTC. It encodes CASKLSGFGANVLTF.

Sample share makes this clonotype medium-sized (0.01 to 0.1%). The rearrangement joins TRBV11-3 to TRBJ2-6; no clear D. The CDR3 is made up of 16 amino acids. Germline assignment: CDR1 SGHNT and CDR2 YENEEA. V lost 1 base and J lost 0, with 7 bases in between. CDR3 protein: CASSLGVDSGANVLTF. The CDR3 bases are TGTGCCAGCAGCTTAGGGGTGGACTCTGGGGCCAACGTCCTGACTTTC.

CDR3 in DNA: TGTGCCAGCAGTTACTCTTTTCAGGGAATTTCACCCCTCCACTTT. This gives the protein CASSYSFQGISPLHF. This chain connects TRBV6-5 to TRBJ1-6, with a tentative D call TRBD1 (5 bases). CDR3 length: 15 amino acids. Germline V gene lookup returns CDR1 MNHEY and CDR2 SVGAGI. V was cut by 0 bases and J by 9 bases, with 12 bases left in between.

This clonotype was picked up a small number of times. The chain carries TRBV6-5 and TRBJ2-3; 11 bases are shared with TRBD2. V shed 8 bases and J 3 bases; nucleotides not matched to a gene: 4. The CDR3 has 14 residues. Germline-derived CDR1 and CDR2 are MNHEY and SVGAGI. The CDR3 sequence: CASSSSGRTDTQYF. In DNA, the CDR3 is TGTGCCAGCTCCTCTAGCGGGAGGACAGATACGCAGTATTTT.